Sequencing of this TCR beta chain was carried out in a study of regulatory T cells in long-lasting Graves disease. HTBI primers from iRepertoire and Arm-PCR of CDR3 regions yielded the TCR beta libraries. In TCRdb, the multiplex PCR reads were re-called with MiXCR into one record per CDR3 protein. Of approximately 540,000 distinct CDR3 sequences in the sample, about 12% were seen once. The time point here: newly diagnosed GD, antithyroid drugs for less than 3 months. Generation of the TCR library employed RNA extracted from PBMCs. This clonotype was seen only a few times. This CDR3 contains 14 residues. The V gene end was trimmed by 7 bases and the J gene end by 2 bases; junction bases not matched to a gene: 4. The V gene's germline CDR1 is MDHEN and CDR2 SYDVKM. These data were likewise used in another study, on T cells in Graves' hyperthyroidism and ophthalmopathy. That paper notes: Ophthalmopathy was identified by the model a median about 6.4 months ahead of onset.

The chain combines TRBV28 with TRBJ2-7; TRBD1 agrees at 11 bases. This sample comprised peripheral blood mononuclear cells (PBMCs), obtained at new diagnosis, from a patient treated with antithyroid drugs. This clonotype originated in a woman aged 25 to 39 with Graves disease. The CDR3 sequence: CASTGTGGTYEQYF. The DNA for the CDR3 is TGTGCCAGCACAGGGACAGGGGGTACCTACGAGCAGTACTTC.